These T cell receptor beta chains were read from a single sample in a study of technical replicates of blood from several donors. TCRdb's copy holds only in-frame clones and misses some; the assay was immunoSEQ multiplex PCR. The sample has 75,000 to 90,000 clones, 75% to 95% seen once. The sequencing sample was made of T cells isolated from PBMCs. These receptors came from a human donor in good health. Each CDR3 is given with its conserved first and last residue. A D gene is named only where the DNA matches it firmly. Size is omitted from some rows. Given values are once, few, many or a class for expanded clones.

>TRBV2|TRBJ1-4|.|.
TGTGCCATCGAAGGGGGACGAACTGAAAAACTGTTTTTT
CAIEGGRTEKLFF
>TRBV5-3|TRBJ2-7|.|TRBD1
TGTGCCAGAAAAGAGCCTCGGAGGACAGGTCGTCCCGGAGTGAACGAGCAGTACTTC
CARKEPRRTGRPGVNEQYF
>TRBV27|TRBJ1-2|.|.
TGTGCCAGCAGTTTTGAGGGCCCGGGGAACTATGGCTACACCTTC
CASSFEGPGNYGYTF
>TRBV9|TRBJ1-3|.|TRBD1
TGTGCCAGCAGCGTGGACAGGGGGTGGGATGACACCATATATTTT
CASSVDRGWDDTIYF
>TRBV7-9|TRBJ2-5|.|TRBD1
TGTGCCAGCCGGACAGGCCAAGAGACCCAGTACTTC
CASRTGQETQYF
>TRBV11-2|TRBJ2-1|.|.
TGTGCCAGCAGCTTAATAAGGGGGAAAGCTAATGAGCAGTTCTTC
CASSLIRGKANEQFF
>TRBV2|TRBJ2-1|.|TRBD2
TGTGCCAGCAGTGACCCCCGGGGAGGGCTAAGCTCCTACAATGAGCAGTTCTTC
CASSDPRGGLSSYNEQFF
>TRBV7-2|TRBJ1-5|.|TRBD1
TGTGCCAGCAGCCTGACAGGGATTAGCAATCAGCCCCAGCATTTT
CASSLTGISNQPQHF
>TRBV6-1|TRBJ1-4|.|.
TGTGCCAGCAGTGAAGCGGGGGGGAATGAAAAACTGTTTTTT
CASSEAGGNEKLFF
>TRBV7-9|TRBJ2-1|.|.
TGTGCCAGCAGCTTAGGTCAGGGTGTAATCAATGAGCAGTTCTTC
CASSLGQGVINEQFF
>TRBV4-1|TRBJ1-2|.|.
TGCGCCAGCAGCCACAGGGTCGTTAGCGGCTACACCTTC
CASSHRVVSGYTF
>TRBV19|TRBJ2-1|.|TRBD2
TGTGCCAGTAGTATTCATTTTGATCTAGCGGGAGCCGCCTACAATGAGCAGTTCTTC
CASSIHFDLAGAAYNEQFF
>TRBV4-1|TRBJ2-7|.|TRBD1
TGCGCCAGCAGCCCAACGTCCGGGACAGGTTCCTACGAGCAGTACTTC
CASSPTSGTGSYEQYF
>TRBV2|TRBJ2-6|.|TRBD2
TGTGCCAGCGGGAGGGGCGGCTCGTCTGGGGCCAACGTCCTGACTTTC
CASGRGGSSGANVLTF
>TRBV15|TRBJ1-3|.|.
TGTGCCACCGGGTGGAGCTCTGGAAACACCATATATTTT
CATGWSSGNTIYF
>TRBV4-1|TRBJ1-1|.|.
TGCGCCAGCAGCCAAGGCCGGGGGATGAACACTGAAGCTTTCTTT
CASSQGRGMNTEAFF
>TRBV4-1|TRBJ1-5|.|TRBD1
TGCGCCAGCAGCCAAGAATGGGACAGTAAATATCAGCCCCAGCATTTT
CASSQEWDSKYQPQHF
>TRBV7-2|TRBJ2-4|.|.
TGTGCCAGCAGCTTAAGTAGCGTCTCGTCCCTAGCCAAAAACATTCAGTACTTC
CASSLSSVSSLAKNIQYF
>TRBV27|TRBJ1-2|.|TRBD1
TGTGCCAGCAGCGAAAGGACAGGGATGACTTTGGGCTACACCTTC
CASSERTGMTLGYTF
>TRBV25-1|TRBJ2-7|.|TRBD2
TGTGCCAGCAGTGAACTCGGGACTAGCGGGAGGTTATCCCCCGAGCAGTACTTC
CASSELGTSGRLSPEQYF
>TRBV10-1|TRBJ2-3|.|TRBD2
TGCGCCAGCAGCCCTGGGACTAGCGGGATTATAGATACGCAGTATTTT
CASSPGTSGIIDTQYF
>TRBV4-2|TRBJ1-5|.|.
TGTGCCAGCAGCCAAGAGTCAGGGCCCAATCAGCCCCAGCATTTT
CASSQESGPNQPQHF
>TRBV6-1|TRBJ1-3|.|.
TGTGCCAGCAGTGGGCAGGCCCCCCTCGGAAACACCATATATTTT
CASSGQAPLGNTIYF
>TRBV2|TRBJ2-1|.|TRBD2
TGTGCCAGCACGGGAGGGGCTAAGTTCTTC
CASTGGAKFF
>TRBV19|TRBJ2-1|.|TRBD2
TGTGCCAGTAGTATGGGGACTAGCGGATACAATGAGCAGTTCTTC
CASSMGTSGYNEQFF
>TRBV19|TRBJ1-1|once|TRBD1
TGTGCCAGTAGTATAGTGTACCAGGGGGGGAACACTGAAGCTTTCTTT
CASSIVYQGGNTEAFF
>TRBV28|TRBJ2-7|once|.
TGTGCCAGCAGTTTAATCACCGGGATACCCTCCTACGAGCAGTACTTC
CASSLITGIPSYEQYF
>TRBV4-2|TRBJ1-1|few|.
TGTGCCAGCAGCCAAGTCTCCAGGCTGAACACTGAAGCTTTCTTT
CASSQVSRLNTEAFF
>TRBV30|TRBJ2-7|once|.
TGTGCCTGGAAGTTACAGGGAGTATCTTACGAGCAGTACTTC
CAWKLQGVSYEQYF
>TRBV28|TRBJ2-5|.|TRBD2
TGTGCCAGCAAATGGGACTACGATGAGACCCAGTACTTC
CASKWDYDETQYF
>TRBV15|TRBJ1-4|.|TRBD1
TGTGCCACCAGCGGGAGACAGGGCGAGGGTGAAAAACTGTTTTTT
CATSGRQGEGEKLFF
>TRBV10-3|TRBJ1-5|few|.
TGTGCCATCGGACATCCTGAGGGCAATCAGCCCCAGCATTTT
CAIGHPEGNQPQHF
>TRBV4-1|TRBJ2-7|.|TRBD1
TGCGCCAGCAGCCAAGTCGGAGGGACAGGTTTATACGAGCAGTACTTC
CASSQVGGTGLYEQYF
>TRBV27|TRBJ2-3|.|TRBD2
TGTGCCAGCAGTGAGGGACTAGCGGGTTACGGTACGCAGTATTTT
CASSEGLAGYGTQYF
>TRBV10-3|TRBJ2-6|once|.
TGTGCCATCAGTGTGGGGGGCTCTGGGGCCAACGTCCTGACTTTC
CAISVGGSGANVLTF
>TRBV5-6|TRBJ1-2|.|.
TGTGCCAGCAGCCCCCCCAACGGGGTGTCCTATGGCTACACCTTC
CASSPPNGVSYGYTF
>TRBV27|TRBJ1-5|.|TRBD1
TGTGCCAGCAGTCGCCTCCCGGGACAGGGGGAATATAGCAATCAGCCCCAGCATTTT
CASSRLPGQGEYSNQPQHF
>TRBV4-1|TRBJ1-2|.|TRBD1
TGCGCCAGCAGCCAAGACCAAGGGGGCCACTATGGCTACACCTTC
CASSQDQGGHYGYTF
>TRBV6-1|TRBJ2-4|.|.
TGTGCCAGCAGCGCAGAGGAAAACATTCAGTACTTC
CASSAEENIQYF
>TRBV5-4|TRBJ1-2|.|.
TGTGCCATGCATATAACACAGGCGAGAGGTGGCTACACCTTC
CAMHITQARGGYTF
>TRBV5-4|TRBJ1-4|.|.
TGTGCCAGCAGCTGGGGGGGGTCCGGGACACCAAAAGGGAATGAAAAACTGTTTTTT
CASSWGGSGTPKGNEKLFF
>TRBV29-1|TRBJ1-2|.|TRBD1
TGCAGCGTTTACGGTGAGGGGGCCGTAGGTGGCTACACCTTC
CSVYGEGAVGGYTF
>TRBV7-9|TRBJ2-7|.|TRBD2
TGTGCCAGCAGTAGCGCCGGGACTAGTTCTGGCGAGCAGTACTTC
CASSSAGTSSGEQYF
>TRBV9|TRBJ2-7|.|.
TGTGCCAGCGGGGACGGGAGCTCCTACGAGCAGTACTTC
CASGDGSSYEQYF
>TRBV7-8|TRBJ2-1|once|.
TGTGCCAGCAGCTTAGCAGGGGGAAATGAGCAGTTCTTC
CASSLAGGNEQFF
>TRBV5-1|TRBJ2-1|.|.
TGCGCCAGCAGCTCGAGCCGGGTCCCTCCTTACAATGAGCAGTTCTTC
CASSSSRVPPYNEQFF
>TRBV7-6|TRBJ2-5|.|TRBD1
TGTGCCAGCAGCTTATTTGGGACAGGGAATGTAGAGACCCAGTACTTC
CASSLFGTGNVETQYF
>TRBV27|TRBJ1-3|once|.
TGTGCCAGCAGTGGCGGGTCTGGAAACACCATATATTTT
CASSGGSGNTIYF
>TRBV15|TRBJ2-7|.|.
TGTGCCACCAGCACTAGGTCGAGGGCAGACTACGAGCAGTACTTC
CATSTRSRADYEQYF
>TRBV27|TRBJ2-7|once|TRBD1
TGTGCCAGCAGTCTAAGGGAATCCGTGACAGGGCCCAACGAGCAGTACTTC
CASSLRESVTGPNEQYF